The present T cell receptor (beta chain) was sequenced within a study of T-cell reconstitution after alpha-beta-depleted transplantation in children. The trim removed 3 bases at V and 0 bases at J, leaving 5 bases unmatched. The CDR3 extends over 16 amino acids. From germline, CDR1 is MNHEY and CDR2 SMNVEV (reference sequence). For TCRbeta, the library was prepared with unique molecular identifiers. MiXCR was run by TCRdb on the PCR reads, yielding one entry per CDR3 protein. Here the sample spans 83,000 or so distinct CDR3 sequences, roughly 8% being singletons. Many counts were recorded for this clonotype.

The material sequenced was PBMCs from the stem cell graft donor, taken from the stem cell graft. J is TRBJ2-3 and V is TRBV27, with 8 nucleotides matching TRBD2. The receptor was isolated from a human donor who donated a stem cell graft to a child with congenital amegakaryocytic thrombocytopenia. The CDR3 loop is CASSLFRGGSTDTQYF. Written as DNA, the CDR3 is TGTGCCAGCAGTTTGTTTCGCGGGGGGAGCACAGATACGCAGTATTTT.